The 9 T cell receptor beta chains reported below all come from one sample, sequenced in a study of cytomegalovirus exposure and HLA in healthy donors. The PCR used 60 Vbeta and 13 Jbeta primers. Sequenced by immunoSEQ multiplex PCR; TCRdb stores in-frame clones only, minus some. The top ten hold under 15% of the sample, which has over 150,000 clones, approximately 78% seen once. The sequencing sample was made of PBMCs. Every receptor here comes from a woman between 50 and 59 years old in good health and CMV-seropositive.

The rearrangement uses TRBV7-8 and TRBJ2-3, with unresolved D. The CDR3 totals 14 residues. Trimming stripped 1 base from V and 0 bases from J, with 5 bases between. Germline values: CDR1 SGHVS, CDR2 FQNEAQ. CDR3 sequence (DNA): TGTGCCAGCAGCTTAGACTTTAGCACAGATACGCAGTATTTT. This encodes CASSLDFSTDTQYF.

This clone has just one count. V is TRBV10-3 and J is TRBJ2-1; 13 bases align to TRBD2. The CDR3 has 15 residues. V trimming: 6 bases; J trimming: 6 bases; junction bases outside the gene matches: 5. CDR1 and CDR2 from the germline V gene are ENHRY and SYGVKD. For the CDR3, the DNA is TGTGCCATCAGGAGGACTAGCGGGGGAGTCAATGAGCAGTTCTTC. This codes for CAIRRTSGGVNEQFF.

CDR3 nucleotide sequence: TGTGCCAGCAGCTTAGGACAGGGGTTTCAGCCCCAGCATTTT. Residues: CASSLGQGFQPQHF. The genes are TRBV7-9 and TRBJ1-5; 8 bases match TRBD1. Germline CDR1 and CDR2: SEHNR and FQNEAQ (reference sequence). J was trimmed by 6 bases and V by 1 base; bases with no gene match: 2. The CDR3 sequence is 14 residues long.

This chain joins TRBV5-1 and TRBJ2-1, with D possibly matching TRBD1 (7 bases). The V and J ends lost 0 bases and 8 bases respectively, with 12 bases between them. CDR1 is SGHRS, CDR2 YFSETQ, per germline. CDR3 length: 14 amino acids. DNA for the CDR3: TGCGCCAGCAGCTTGGTTGGCAGGGGGGATGAGCAGTTCTTC. It codes for CASSLVGRGDEQFF.

This chain joins TRBV5-1 and TRBJ1-1; a possible D gene is TRBD1 (5 bases). CDR3 length: 13 residues. The germline CDR1 and CDR2 sequences are SGHRS and YFSETQ. Trimming shortened V by 4 bases and J by 5 bases, and 12 bases separated the two germline ends. This chain's CDR3 is CASSPSPGTEAFF. The CDR3 DNA is TGCGCCAGCAGCCCTTCCCCAGGGACTGAAGCTTTCTTT.

The rearrangement links TRBV13 to TRBJ1-5; D not certain. The V gene lost 0 bases and the J gene lost 4 bases, with 7 bases spanning the gap. The germline V gene has CDR1 PRHDT and CDR2 FYEKMQ (reference sequence). This CDR3 comprises 14 residues. CDR3 DNA sequence: TGTGCCAGCAGCTTAGGCCTCGGGAATCAGCCCCAGCATTTT. Translation: CASSLGLGNQPQHF.

This chain joins TRBV5-1 and TRBJ2-3; 7 nucleotides agree with TRBD2. In germline, CDR1 is SGHRS, CDR2 YFSETQ. CDR3 length: 15 amino acids. V lost 2 bases, J lost 5 bases, and 8 bases stayed unmatched. Here the CDR3 DNA reads TGCGCCAGCAGCTTACCGACTAGCTCAGGAGATACGCAGTATTTT. Amino acids: CASSLPTSSGDTQYF.

The chain recombines TRBV28 with TRBJ1-6; D uncertain. The CDR3 totals 13 residues. Between the trimmed V and J ends, which lost 5 bases and 13 bases, there was a span of 15 bases. Germline CDR1 reads MDHEN; CDR2 reads SYDVKM. CDR3 sequence (DNA): TGTGCCAGCAGTCCTCGACACCTTACGCCCCTCCACTTT. This translates into CASSPRHLTPLHF.

CDR3 amino acids: CASSLARNDYGYTF. In DNA form, the CDR3 reads TGTGCCAGCAGCTTAGCGCGGAATGACTATGGCTACACCTTC. This chain joins TRBV11-1 and TRBJ1-2; D is ambiguous. V was pared by 0 bases and J by 3 bases, with 8 bases between. This CDR3 contains 14 residues. The germline gives CDR1 SGHAT, CDR2 FQDESV (reference sequence).